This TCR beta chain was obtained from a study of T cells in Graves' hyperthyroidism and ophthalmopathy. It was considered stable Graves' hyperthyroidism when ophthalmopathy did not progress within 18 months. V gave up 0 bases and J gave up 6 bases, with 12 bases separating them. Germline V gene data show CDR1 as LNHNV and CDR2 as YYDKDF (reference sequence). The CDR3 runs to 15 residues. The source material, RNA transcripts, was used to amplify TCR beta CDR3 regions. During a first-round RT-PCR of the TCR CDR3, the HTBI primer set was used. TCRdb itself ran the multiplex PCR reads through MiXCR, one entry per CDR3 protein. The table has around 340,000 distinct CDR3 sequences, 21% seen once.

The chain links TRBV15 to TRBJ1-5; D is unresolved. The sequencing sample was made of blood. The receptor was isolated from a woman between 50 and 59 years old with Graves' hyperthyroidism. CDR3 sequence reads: CATSRDPAGSQPQHF. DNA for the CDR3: TGTGCCACCAGCAGAGATCCGGCGGGCTCTCAGCCCCAGCATTTT.